Each of the 30 T cell receptor beta chains below was sequenced from the same sample in a study of shared clonotypes between healthy human individuals. Some clones are missing from TCRdb's copy, which holds only in-frame ones; the method was immunoSEQ multiplex PCR. The sample has roughly 76,000 clones; about 64% are singletons. The sample consisted of memory CD8+ T cells sorted from blood. Subset denoted: CD45RO+ cells pooled with CCR7-negative TemRA cells. These receptors came from a man younger than 45 in good health.

This clone occurred many times. The chain links TRBV6-5 to TRBJ2-5, with 14 bases that match TRBD2. CDR1 is MNHEY and CDR2 is SVGAGI in the germline V gene. The CDR3 spans 16 residues. J gave up 5 bases and V 0 bases, and 2 bases lay outside the gene matches. CDR3 nucleotides: TGTGCCAGCAGTTACTCCGGGACTAGCGGGAGTGAGACCCAGTACTTC. It specifies CASSYSGTSGSETQYF.

The chain couples TRBV30 to TRBJ2-5; 9 bases match TRBD2. Germline V CDR1 and CDR2: GTSNPN, SVGIG (reference sequence). The CDR3 totals 13 residues. Trimming at V came to 3 bases and at J to 9 bases, leaving 8 bases not matched to a gene. This CDR3 is CAWSLAGARPQYF. CDR3 nucleotides: TGTGCCTGGAGCTTAGCGGGGGCCCGGCCCCAGTACTTC. Looking up the rest from reference TRBV30 and TRBJ2-5 gives the full variable domain: SQTIHQWPATLVQPVGSPLSLECTVEGTSNPNLYWYRQAAGRGLQLLFYSVGIGQISSEVPQNLSASRPQDRQFILSSKKLLLSDSGFYLCAWSLAGARPQYFGPGTRLLVL.

The chain is built from TRBV7-3 and TRBJ2-7; the match to TRBD2 covers 7 bases. Germline assignment: CDR1 SGHTA and CDR2 FQGTGA. The CDR3 sequence is 15 residues long. With 3 bases clipped from V and 0 bases from J, the junction kept 5 bases outside the gene matches. This CDR3 reads CASSFLAAPSYEQYF. The CDR3 nucleotides read TGTGCCAGCAGCTTCCTAGCGGCACCCTCCTACGAGCAGTACTTC.

V is TRBV25-1 and J is TRBJ2-1; D uncertain. The germline CDR1 and CDR2 sequences are MGHDK and SYGVNS. This CDR3 is built from 14 residues. Trimming took off 3 bases at V and 9 bases at J, with 15 bases between the two ends. In nucleotides, the CDR3 is TGTGCCAGCAGTGACCCCGGTGATACCGGTGAGCAGTTCTTC. Its translation: CASSDPGDTGEQFF.

The chain employs TRBV6-5 and TRBJ2-5, with 7 bases that match TRBD2. V lost 0 bases to trimming and J lost 5 bases; unmatched junction nucleotides: 3. The CDR3 loop spans 14 amino acids. Germline V gene lookup returns CDR1 MNHEY and CDR2 SVGAGI. The CDR3: CASSYSTSIETQYF. The CDR3 DNA sequence: TGTGCCAGCAGTTACTCGACTAGCATTGAGACCCAGTACTTC.

The table lists this clone with many counts. The V and J genes are TRBV7-9 and TRBJ2-7, with D perhaps being TRBD1 or TRBD2 (5 bases each). Germline V gene lookup returns CDR1 SEHNR and CDR2 FQNEAQ (reference sequence). The CDR3 is made up of 16 amino acids. The ends were cut back, 2 bases at V and 2 bases at J, with 16 bases in the middle. This CDR3 is CASSLPLWDRTYEQYF. In nucleotides, the CDR3 is TGTGCCAGCAGCTTACCCCTGTGGGACCGGACCTACGAGCAGTACTTC.

This clone was seen just once. This chain joins TRBV9 and TRBJ2-1; weak D call: TRBD1 (5 bases). There are 15 residues in the CDR3. Germline loops: CDR1 SGDLS, CDR2 YYNGEE. The V end was cut by 4 bases, the J end by 5 bases, with 16 bases between. In nucleotides, the CDR3 is TGTGCCAGCAGCTTAGACGGTGGGGCAGACAATGAGCAGTTCTTC. Its protein product is CASSLDGGADNEQFF.

The rearrangement joins TRBV23-1 to TRBJ2-5; the D is unclear. TRBV23-1 is recorded as an ORF, its role being uncertain. Deletions cut 1 base from V and 5 bases from J, with 8 bases between. The CDR3 runs 13 residues. The CDR3: CASSQYGSETQYF. Written as DNA, the CDR3 is TGCGCCAGCAGTCAATATGGTAGCGAGACCCAGTACTTC.

The chain has TRBV25-1 and TRBJ2-5, with 7 bases matching TRBD2. The CDR3 runs to 15 residues. CDR1 MGHDK and CDR2 SYGVNS come from the germline V gene. The ends lost 2 bases at V and 5 bases at J; junction bases unmatched: 8. The CDR3 sequence is CASSEAGGRAETQYF. CDR3 DNA: TGTGCCAGCAGTGAAGCTGGAGGGAGGGCGGAGACCCAGTACTTC.

The sample holds many counts of this clone. This sequence joins TRBV6-4 and TRBJ2-3, with 11 positions matching TRBD1. This CDR3 has 15 residues. The junction had 0 bases not matched to a gene; V was cut back by 0 bases and J by 4 bases. The V gene's germline CDR1 is MRHNA and CDR2 SNTAGT. The CDR3 loop is CASSDSGQGADTQYF. The CDR3 region has the DNA TGTGCCAGCAGTGACTCGGGACAGGGGGCAGATACGCAGTATTTT.

The V gene is TRBV4-3, the J gene TRBJ2-3; D call uncertain. Trimming removed 3 bases from V and 2 bases from J, with 12 bases in between. The CDR3 length is 15 residues. Looked up from germline, CDR1 is LGHNA and CDR2 is YSLEER. CDR3 loop: CASSQSSLDTDTQYF. DNA for the CDR3: TGCGCCAGCAGCCAGAGTAGCTTAGACACAGATACGCAGTATTTT.

This clone has a count of ten or more. This chain uses TRBV11-2 with TRBJ2-7, with TRBD1 identical over 8 bases. The CDR3 spans 14 residues. Losses at the gene ends were 4 bases for V and 7 bases for J; bases not matched to a gene: 9. CDR1 is SGHAT, CDR2 FQNNGV, per germline. CDR3 sequence: CASSSETGEWEQYF. The CDR3 DNA is TGTGCCAGCAGCTCGGAGACAGGGGAATGGGAGCAGTACTTC.

In its sample, this clone was seen a few times. The J gene is TRBJ2-1, the V gene TRBV5-5; 12 nucleotides line up with TRBD2. Germline CDR1 SGHKS, CDR2 YYEKEE (reference sequence). This CDR3 comprises 16 residues. The V and J ends lost 4 bases and 5 bases, in that order; junction bases with no gene match: 7. The CDR3 DNA reads as TGTGCCAGCAGCGCAACGGGACTAGCGGGTGACAATGAGCAGTTCTTC. Translating it yields CASSATGLAGDNEQFF.

This clone was detected only once. The chain links TRBV6-1 to TRBJ2-3, with D possibly called TRBD1 or TRBD2 (5 bases each). Germline values: CDR1 MNHNS, CDR2 SASEGT. This CDR3 spans 15 amino acids. V lost 7 bases and J lost 2, with 16 bases in between. CDR3 sequence: CASTPAGGHTDTQYF. For the CDR3, the DNA is TGTGCCAGCACCCCTGCGGGCGGACACACAGATACGCAGTATTTT.

The chain uses TRBV28 and TRBJ2-7; 12 bases are shared with TRBD2. The CDR3 covers 16 residues. Looked up from germline, CDR1 is MDHEN and CDR2 is SYDVKM. V lost 5 bases to trimming and J lost 2 bases; unmatched junction nucleotides: 7. The CDR3 DNA reads as TGTGCCAGCAGTCGACTAGCGGGAGAATATCCCTACGAGCAGTACTTC. Its translation is CASSRLAGEYPYEQYF.

The chain couples TRBV11-2 to TRBJ2-5; 7 nucleotides match TRBD1. CDR1 is SGHAT and CDR2 is FQNNGV in the germline V gene. The trim removed 6 bases at V and 5 bases at J, leaving 12 bases unmatched. This CDR3 spans 15 amino acids. The DNA of the CDR3 is TGTGCCAGCAGTGGAACAAGAGGGGGCCGTGAGACCCAGTACTTC. Translating it yields CASSGTRGGRETQYF. Filled out from reference TRBV11-2 and TRBJ2-5, the complete variable domain reads EAGVAQSPRYKIIEKRQSVAFWCNPISGHATLYWYQQILGQGPKLLIQFQNNGVVDDSQLPKDRFSAERLKGVDSTLKIQPAKLEDSAVYLCASSGTRGGRETQYFGPGTRLLVL.

This clone was recorded at least ten times. Here the CDR3 DNA reads TGTGCCAGCAGGGATCAGGGACGAGCTGGAAACACCATATATTTT. Amino acid sequence: CASRDQGRAGNTIYF. The chain couples TRBV27 to TRBJ1-3; D is perhaps TRBD1 (5 bases). CDR1 is MNHEY and CDR2 is SMNVEV in the germline V gene (reference sequence). V was clipped by 6 bases and J by 2 bases, with 14 bases between them. The CDR3 is made up of 15 amino acids.

The CDR3 DNA reads as TGTGCCAGCAGTTACTCCTACTACGAGCAGTACTTC. Residues: CASSYSYYEQYF. The chain employs TRBV6-6 and TRBJ2-7, with D unresolved. V was shortened by 0 bases and J by 3 bases, with 3 bases between the two germline ends. The CDR3 contains 12 residues. Germline CDR1 reads MNHNY; CDR2 reads SVGAGI (reference sequence).

This clone was observed a few times. The chain employs TRBV6-6 and TRBJ2-7, with D uncertain. V was shortened by 5 bases and J by 0 bases, with 11 bases between the two germline ends. The CDR3 contains 14 residues. The germline CDR1 and CDR2 sequences are MNHNY and SVGAGI (reference sequence). CDR3 nucleotides: TGTGCCAGCAGTCAATCGACGGCCTCCTACGAGCAGTACTTC. This sequence encodes CASSQSTASYEQYF.

For this clone: The germline gene is not matched at one end of the junction; a read error may be the cause. The chain employs TRBV7-9 and TRBJ2-4; D gene uncertain. Germline V CDR1 and CDR2: SEHNR, FQNEAQ (reference sequence). CDR3 size: 12 residues. The CDR3 region is CASSLYSLVWNF. CDR3 bases: TGTGCCAGCAGCTTATATTCGCTGGTTTGGAACTTC.

This clone was counted only a few times. The chain has TRBV20-1 and TRBJ2-7, with unresolved D. V lost 3 bases and J 5 bases, leaving 8 bases between the germline ends. Germline assignment: CDR1 DFQATT and CDR2 SNEGSKA (reference sequence). The CDR3 runs 11 residues. In DNA form, the CDR3 reads TGCAGTGCTAGTCATCAGGACGAGCAGTACTTC. Translating it yields CSASHQDEQYF.

The J gene is TRBJ2-1, the V gene TRBV27, with 7 bases fitting TRBD2. This CDR3 has 14 residues. J gave up 2 bases and V 5 bases, and 3 bases lay outside the gene matches. CDR1 and CDR2 from the germline V gene are MNHEY and SMNVEV (reference sequence). As DNA, the CDR3 is TGTGCCAGCAGTCCGGGAGGCCCCTACAATGAGCAGTTCTTC. Translation gives CASSPGGPYNEQFF.

The J gene is TRBJ1-2, the V gene TRBV29-1, with D perhaps matching TRBD1 (5 bases). V gave up 5 bases and J gave up 2 bases, with 15 bases separating them. This CDR3 region has 14 residues. From germline, CDR1 is SQVTM and CDR2 ANQGSEA. The CDR3 region is CSVNRQGLNYGYTF. CDR3 bases: TGCAGCGTTAACAGGCAGGGCCTCAACTATGGCTACACCTTC. Full variable domain (remainder filled in from reference TRBV29-1 and TRBJ1-2): SAVISQKPSRDICQRGTSLTIQCQVDSQVTMMFWYRQQPGQSLTLIATANQGSEATYESGFVIDKFPISRPNLTFSTLTVSNMSPEDSSIYLCSVNRQGLNYGYTFGSGTRLTVV.

The gene calls are TRBV27 and TRBJ1-2; D possibly corresponds to TRBD1 (5 bases). Germline values: CDR1 MNHEY, CDR2 SMNVEV (reference sequence). This CDR3 has 13 residues. Trimming took 6 bases from V and 3 from J, leaving 11 bases between them. The CDR3 loop reads CASRALGDYGYTF. The CDR3 DNA sequence: TGTGCCAGCAGGGCGCTAGGGGACTATGGCTACACCTTC.

The rearrangement uses TRBV4-3 and TRBJ1-1, with D perhaps matching TRBD1 (6 bases). The V end lost 5 bases, the J end lost 0 bases, and 13 bases lay between the germline ends. Per germline, CDR1 LGHNA and CDR2 YSLEER. This CDR3 is built from 15 residues. Here the CDR3 reads CASSYLDSLNTEAFF. The DNA of the CDR3 is TGCGCCAGCAGCTACCTGGACAGCCTGAACACTGAAGCTTTCTTT.

The chain is built from TRBV9 and TRBJ2-1, with a weak D call TRBD1 (7 bases). CDR1 is SGDLS, CDR2 YYNGEE, per germline. The CDR3 length is 15 residues. The V end lost 3 bases, the J end lost 7 bases, and 17 bases lay between the germline ends. CDR3 sequence (DNA): TGTGCCAGCAGCGCCCAGGGGGGAAGGGGGAATGAGCAGTTCTTC. Protein sequence: CASSAQGGRGNEQFF.

This chain uses TRBV11-3 with TRBJ2-3, with D possibly TRBD2 on 6 matching bases. Looked up from germline, CDR1 is SGHNT and CDR2 is YENEEA. The V end lost 4 bases, the J end lost 3 bases, and 8 bases lay between the germline ends. CDR3 length equals 13 residues. The CDR3 DNA is TGTGCCAGCAGCTCCGGGACTACAGATACGCAGTATTTT. Its translation: CASSSGTTDTQYF.

This clone was detected once. V is TRBV7-3 and J is TRBJ2-7; 8 bases are shared with TRBD2. The CDR3 contains 15 residues. Germline CDR1 reads SGHTA; CDR2 reads FQGTGA. J gave up 0 bases and V 2 bases, and 3 bases lay outside the gene matches. This CDR3 reads CASSLAGGSSYEQYF. The CDR3, as DNA: TGTGCCAGCAGCTTAGCGGGAGGAAGCTCCTACGAGCAGTACTTC.

The chain combines TRBV5-6 with TRBJ2-7; TRBD2 is a possible D gene (5 bases). Between the trimmed V and J ends, which lost 5 bases and 4 bases, there was a span of 10 bases. The CDR3 extends over 12 amino acids. Germline lookup yields CDR1 SGHDT and CDR2 YYEEEE. CDR3 bases: TGTGCCAGCAGTGTCGGAGGATACGAGCAGTACTTC. Translating gives CASSVGGYEQYF.

Many counts were recorded for this clone. The likely explanation is a read error, given a far larger clone one base away. In nucleotides, the CDR3 is TGCGCCAGCAGCTGGGAGGGGGAGCAGCCCCAGCATTTT. It yields the protein CASSWEGEQPQHF. This chain links TRBV5-1 with TRBJ1-5, with a possible D match to TRBD1 (6 bases). This CDR3 is 13 amino acids long. The V end was cut by 3 bases, the J end by 7 bases, with 11 bases between. Germline lookup yields CDR1 SGHRS and CDR2 YFSETQ.